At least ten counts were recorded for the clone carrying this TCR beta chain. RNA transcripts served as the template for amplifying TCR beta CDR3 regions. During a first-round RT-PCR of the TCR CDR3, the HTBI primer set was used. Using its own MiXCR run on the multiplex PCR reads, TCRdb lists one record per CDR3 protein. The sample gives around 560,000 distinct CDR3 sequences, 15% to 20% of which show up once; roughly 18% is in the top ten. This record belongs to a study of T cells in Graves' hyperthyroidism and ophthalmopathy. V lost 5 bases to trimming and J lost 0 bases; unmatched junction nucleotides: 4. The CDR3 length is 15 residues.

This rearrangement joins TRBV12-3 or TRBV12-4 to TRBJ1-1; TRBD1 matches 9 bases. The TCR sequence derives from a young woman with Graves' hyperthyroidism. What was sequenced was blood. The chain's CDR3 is CASSGRQGVNTEAFF. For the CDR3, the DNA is TGTGCCAGCAGTGGGCGACAGGGGGTGAACACTGAAGCTTTCTTT.